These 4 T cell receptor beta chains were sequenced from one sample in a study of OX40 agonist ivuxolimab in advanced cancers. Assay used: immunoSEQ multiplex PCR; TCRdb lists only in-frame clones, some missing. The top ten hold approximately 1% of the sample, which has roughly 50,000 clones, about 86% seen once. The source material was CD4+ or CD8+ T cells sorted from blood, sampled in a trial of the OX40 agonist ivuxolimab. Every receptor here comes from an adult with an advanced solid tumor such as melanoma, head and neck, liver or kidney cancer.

The CDR3 sequence is CASSPIGAGPGELFF. Written as DNA, the CDR3 is TGCGCCAGCAGCCCCATCGGGGCAGGGCCTGGGGAGCTGTTTTTT. This chain uses TRBV5-1 with TRBJ2-2, with D possibly called TRBD1 or TRBD2 (5 bases each). The CDR3 extends over 15 amino acids. Trimming removed 4 bases at V and 8 bases at J, with 18 bases between. In germline, CDR1 is SGHRS, CDR2 YFSETQ.

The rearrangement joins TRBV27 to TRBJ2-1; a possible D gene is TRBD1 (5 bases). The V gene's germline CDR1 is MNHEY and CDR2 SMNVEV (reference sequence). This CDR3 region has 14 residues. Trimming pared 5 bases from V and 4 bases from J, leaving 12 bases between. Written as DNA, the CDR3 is TGTGCCAGCAGTCCCCGACAGATATACAATGAGCAGTTCTTC. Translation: CASSPRQIYNEQFF.

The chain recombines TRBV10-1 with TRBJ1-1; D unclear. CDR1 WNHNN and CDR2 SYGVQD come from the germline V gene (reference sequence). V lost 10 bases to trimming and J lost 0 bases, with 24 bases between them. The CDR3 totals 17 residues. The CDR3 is CATPDGDPQNVNTEAFF. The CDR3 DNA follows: TGCGCCACCCCCGACGGTGACCCCCAAAACGTGAACACTGAAGCTTTCTTT.

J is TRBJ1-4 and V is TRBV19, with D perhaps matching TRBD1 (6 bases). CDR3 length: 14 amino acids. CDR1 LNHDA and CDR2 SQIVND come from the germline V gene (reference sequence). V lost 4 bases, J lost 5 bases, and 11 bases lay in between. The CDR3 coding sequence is TGTGCCAGTAGTAACGTCCAGGGGAATGAAAAACTGTTTTTT. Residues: CASSNVQGNEKLFF.